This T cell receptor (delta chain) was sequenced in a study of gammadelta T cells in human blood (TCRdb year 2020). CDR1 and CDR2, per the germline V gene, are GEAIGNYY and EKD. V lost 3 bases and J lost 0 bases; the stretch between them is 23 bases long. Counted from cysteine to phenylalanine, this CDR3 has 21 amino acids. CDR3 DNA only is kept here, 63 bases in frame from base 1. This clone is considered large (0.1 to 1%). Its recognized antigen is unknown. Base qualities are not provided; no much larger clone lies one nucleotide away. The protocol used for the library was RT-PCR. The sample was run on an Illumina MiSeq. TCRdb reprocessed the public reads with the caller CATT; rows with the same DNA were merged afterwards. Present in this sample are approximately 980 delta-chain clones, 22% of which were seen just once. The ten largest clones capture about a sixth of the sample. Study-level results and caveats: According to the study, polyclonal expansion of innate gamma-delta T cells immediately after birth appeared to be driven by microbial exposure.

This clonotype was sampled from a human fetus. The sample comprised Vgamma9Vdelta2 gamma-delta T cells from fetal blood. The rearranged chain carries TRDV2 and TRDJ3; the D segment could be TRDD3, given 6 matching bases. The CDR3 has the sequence CACDALGIRLLSSWDTRQMFF. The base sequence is TGTGCCTGTGACGCGCTGGGGATCCGTTTACTGAGCTCCTGGGACACCCGACAGATGTTTTTC.